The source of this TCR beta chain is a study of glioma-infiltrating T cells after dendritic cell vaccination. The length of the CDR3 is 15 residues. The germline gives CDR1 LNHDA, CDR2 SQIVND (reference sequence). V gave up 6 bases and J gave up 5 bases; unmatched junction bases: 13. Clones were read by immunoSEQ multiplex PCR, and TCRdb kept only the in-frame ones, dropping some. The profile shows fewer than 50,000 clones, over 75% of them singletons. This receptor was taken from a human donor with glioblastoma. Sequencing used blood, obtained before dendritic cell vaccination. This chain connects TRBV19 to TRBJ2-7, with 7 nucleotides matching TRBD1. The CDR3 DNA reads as TGTGCCAGTAGCCTCAGCCCCGACAGGGCCCACGAGCAGTACTTC. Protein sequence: CASSLSPDRAHEQYF.